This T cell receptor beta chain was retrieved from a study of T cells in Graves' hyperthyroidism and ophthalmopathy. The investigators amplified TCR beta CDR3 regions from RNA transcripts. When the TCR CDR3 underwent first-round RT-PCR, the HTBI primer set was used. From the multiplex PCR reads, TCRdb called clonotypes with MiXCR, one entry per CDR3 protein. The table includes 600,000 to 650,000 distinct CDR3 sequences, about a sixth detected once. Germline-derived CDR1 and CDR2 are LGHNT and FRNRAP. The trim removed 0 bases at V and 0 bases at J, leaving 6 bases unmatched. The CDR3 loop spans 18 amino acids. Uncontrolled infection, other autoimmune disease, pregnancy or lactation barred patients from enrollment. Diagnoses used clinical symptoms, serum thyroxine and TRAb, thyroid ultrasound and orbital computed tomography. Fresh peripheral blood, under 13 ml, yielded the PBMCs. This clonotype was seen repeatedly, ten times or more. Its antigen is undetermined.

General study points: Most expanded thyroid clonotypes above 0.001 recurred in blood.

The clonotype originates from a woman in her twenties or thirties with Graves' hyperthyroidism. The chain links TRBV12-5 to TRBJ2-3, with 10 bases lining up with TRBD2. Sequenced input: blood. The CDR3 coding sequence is TGTGCTAGTGGTTTGGTACTTAGCGGGAGGACGAGCACAGATACGCAGTATTTT. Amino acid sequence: CASGLVLSGRTSTDTQYF.